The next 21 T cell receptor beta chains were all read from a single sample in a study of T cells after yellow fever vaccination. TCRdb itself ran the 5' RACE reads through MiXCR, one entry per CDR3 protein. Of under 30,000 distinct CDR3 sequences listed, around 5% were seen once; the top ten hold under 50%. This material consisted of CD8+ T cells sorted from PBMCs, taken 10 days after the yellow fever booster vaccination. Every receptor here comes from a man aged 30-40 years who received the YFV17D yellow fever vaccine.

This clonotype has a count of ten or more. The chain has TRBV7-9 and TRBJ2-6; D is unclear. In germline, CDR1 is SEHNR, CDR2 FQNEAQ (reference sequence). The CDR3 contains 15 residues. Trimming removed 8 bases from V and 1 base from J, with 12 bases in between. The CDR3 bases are TGTGCCAGCTCTCCGATGGTTTCTGGGGCCAACGTCCTGACTTTC. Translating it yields CASSPMVSGANVLTF.

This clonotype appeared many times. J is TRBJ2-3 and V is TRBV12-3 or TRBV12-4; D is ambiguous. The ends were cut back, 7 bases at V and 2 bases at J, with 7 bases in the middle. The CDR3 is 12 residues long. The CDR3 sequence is CASIAATDTQYF. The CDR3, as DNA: TGTGCCAGCATCGCGGCCACAGATACGCAGTATTTT.

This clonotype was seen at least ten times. Here the CDR3 reads CASSPGGYSYEQYF. CDR3 bases: TGTGCCAGCAGCCCGGGCGGATACTCCTACGAGCAGTACTTC. The chain recombines TRBV12-3 or TRBV12-4 with TRBJ2-7; D uncertain. The CDR3 spans 14 residues. V shed 6 bases and J shed 0 bases, with 12 bases lying between them.

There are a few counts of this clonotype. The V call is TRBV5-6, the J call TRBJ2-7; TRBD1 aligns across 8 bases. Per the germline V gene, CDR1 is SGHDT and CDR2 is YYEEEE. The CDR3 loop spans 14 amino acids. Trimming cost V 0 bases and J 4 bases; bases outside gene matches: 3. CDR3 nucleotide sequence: TGTGCCAGCAGCTTGGTGCAGGGGGCTTACGAGCAGTACTTC. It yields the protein CASSLVQGAYEQYF.

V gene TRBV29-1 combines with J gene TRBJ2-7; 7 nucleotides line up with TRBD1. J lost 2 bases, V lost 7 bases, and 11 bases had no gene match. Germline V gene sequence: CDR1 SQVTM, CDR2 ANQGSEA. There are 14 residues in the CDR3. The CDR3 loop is CSAQPDRIPYEQYF. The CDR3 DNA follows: TGCAGCGCTCAACCGGACAGGATACCCTACGAGCAGTACTTC.

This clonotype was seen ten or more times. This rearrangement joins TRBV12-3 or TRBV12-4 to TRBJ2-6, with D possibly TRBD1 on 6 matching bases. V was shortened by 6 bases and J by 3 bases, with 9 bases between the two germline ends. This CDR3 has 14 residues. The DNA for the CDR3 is TGTGCCAGCAGGCAAGGGGGTGGGGCCAACGTCCTGACTTTC. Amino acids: CASRQGGGANVLTF.

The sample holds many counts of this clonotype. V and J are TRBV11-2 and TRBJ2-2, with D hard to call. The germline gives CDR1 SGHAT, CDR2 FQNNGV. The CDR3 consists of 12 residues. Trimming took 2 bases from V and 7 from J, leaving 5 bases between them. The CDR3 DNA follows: TGTGCCAGCAGCTTACCTGGCGGGGAGCTGTTTTTT. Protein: CASSLPGGELFF.

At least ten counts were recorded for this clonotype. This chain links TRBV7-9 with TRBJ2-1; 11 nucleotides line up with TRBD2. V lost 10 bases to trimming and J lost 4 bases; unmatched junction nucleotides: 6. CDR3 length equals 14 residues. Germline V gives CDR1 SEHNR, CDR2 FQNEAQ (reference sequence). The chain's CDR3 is CATPGTSGYNEQFF. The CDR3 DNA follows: TGTGCCACCCCCGGGACTAGCGGTTACAATGAGCAGTTCTTC.

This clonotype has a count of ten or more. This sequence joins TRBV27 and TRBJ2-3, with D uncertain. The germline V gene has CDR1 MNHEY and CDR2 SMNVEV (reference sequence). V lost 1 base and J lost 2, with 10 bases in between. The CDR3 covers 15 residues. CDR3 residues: CASSLYVGNTDTQYF. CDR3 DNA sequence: TGTGCCAGCAGTTTATATGTCGGTAACACAGATACGCAGTATTTT.

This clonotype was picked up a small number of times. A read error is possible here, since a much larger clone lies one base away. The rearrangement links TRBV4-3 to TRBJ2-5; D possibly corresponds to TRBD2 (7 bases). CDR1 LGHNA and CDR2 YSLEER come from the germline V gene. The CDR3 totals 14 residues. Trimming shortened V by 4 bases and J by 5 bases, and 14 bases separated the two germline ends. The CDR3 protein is CASSLAEGGETQYF. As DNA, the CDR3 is TGCGCCAGCAGCCTAGCAGAGGGGGGGGAGACCCAGTACTTC.

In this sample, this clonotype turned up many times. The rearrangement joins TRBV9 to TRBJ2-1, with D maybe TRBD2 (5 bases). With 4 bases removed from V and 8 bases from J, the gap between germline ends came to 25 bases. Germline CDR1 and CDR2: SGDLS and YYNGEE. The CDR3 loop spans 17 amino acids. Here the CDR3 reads CASSSIPEVRGIDEQFF. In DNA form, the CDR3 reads TGTGCCAGCAGCTCGATCCCGGAGGTCCGAGGAATTGATGAGCAGTTCTTC.

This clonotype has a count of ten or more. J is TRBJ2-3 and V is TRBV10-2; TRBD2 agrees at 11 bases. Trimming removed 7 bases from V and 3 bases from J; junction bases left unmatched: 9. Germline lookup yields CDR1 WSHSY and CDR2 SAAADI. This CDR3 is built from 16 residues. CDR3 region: CASTGELAGETDTQYF. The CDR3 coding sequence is TGCGCCAGCACCGGGGAACTAGCGGGAGAGACAGATACGCAGTATTTT.

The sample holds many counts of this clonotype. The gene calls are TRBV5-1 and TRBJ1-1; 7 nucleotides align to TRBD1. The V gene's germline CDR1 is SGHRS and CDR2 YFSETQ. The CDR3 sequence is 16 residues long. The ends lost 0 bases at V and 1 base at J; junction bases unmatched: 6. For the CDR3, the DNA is TGCGCCAGCAGCTTGGCCAGACAGGGAAAGAACACTGAAGCTTTCTTT. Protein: CASSLARQGKNTEAFF.

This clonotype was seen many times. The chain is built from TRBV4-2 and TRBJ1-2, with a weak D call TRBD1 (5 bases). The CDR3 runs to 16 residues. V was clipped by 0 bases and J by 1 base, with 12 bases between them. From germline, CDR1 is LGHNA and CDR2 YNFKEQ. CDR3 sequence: CASSQDWGDRNYGYTF. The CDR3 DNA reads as TGTGCCAGCAGCCAAGATTGGGGGGATCGTAACTATGGCTACACCTTC.

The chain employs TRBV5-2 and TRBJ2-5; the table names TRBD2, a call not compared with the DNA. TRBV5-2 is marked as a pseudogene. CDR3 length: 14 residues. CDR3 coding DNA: TGTGCCAGGGGCCCTGGGGTCCTCAGGGAGACCCAGTACTTC. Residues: CARGPGVLRETQYF.

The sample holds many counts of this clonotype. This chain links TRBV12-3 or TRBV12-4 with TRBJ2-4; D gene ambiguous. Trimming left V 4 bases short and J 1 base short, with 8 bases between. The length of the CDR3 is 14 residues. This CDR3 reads CASSSPGAKNIQYF. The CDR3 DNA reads TGTGCCAGCAGTTCCCCGGGCGCCAAAAACATTCAGTACTTC.

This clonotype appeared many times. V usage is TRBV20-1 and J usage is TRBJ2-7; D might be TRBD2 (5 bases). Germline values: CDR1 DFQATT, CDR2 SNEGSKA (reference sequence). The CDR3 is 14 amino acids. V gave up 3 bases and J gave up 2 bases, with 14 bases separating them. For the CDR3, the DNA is TGCAGTGCTAGTGATCCGGGGATGGCCTACGAGCAGTACTTC. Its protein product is CSASDPGMAYEQYF.

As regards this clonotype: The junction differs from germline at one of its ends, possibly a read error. This chain's CDR3 is CAISPGTDYEQYF. The CDR3 nucleotides are TGTGCCATCAGCCCCGGGACAGACTACGAGCAGTACTTC. The rearrangement links TRBV5-6 to TRBJ2-7, with TRBD1 matching 7 bases. The germline V gene encodes CDR1 SGHDT and CDR2 YYEEEE. This CDR3 has 13 residues.

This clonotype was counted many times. CDR3 region: CASSDRDIEAFF. For the CDR3, the DNA is TGTGCCAGCAGTGACCGGGACATAGAAGCTTTCTTT. The chain has TRBV6-1 and TRBJ1-1, with D possibly being TRBD1 (6 bases). Trimming took 3 bases from V and 8 from J, leaving 10 bases between them. Germline values: CDR1 MNHNS, CDR2 SASEGT. The CDR3 has 12 amino acids.

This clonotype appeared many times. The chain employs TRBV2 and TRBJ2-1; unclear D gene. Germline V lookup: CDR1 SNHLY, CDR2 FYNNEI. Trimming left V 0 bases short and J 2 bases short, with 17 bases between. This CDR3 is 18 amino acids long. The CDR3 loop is CASSEATGYSQTYNEQFF. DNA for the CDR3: TGTGCCAGCAGTGAAGCTACGGGCTACAGCCAAACCTACAATGAGCAGTTCTTC.

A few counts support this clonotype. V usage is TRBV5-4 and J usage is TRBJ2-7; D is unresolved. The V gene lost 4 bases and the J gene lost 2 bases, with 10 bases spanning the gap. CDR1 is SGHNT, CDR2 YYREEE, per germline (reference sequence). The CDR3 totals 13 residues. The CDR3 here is CASSTDSTYEQYF. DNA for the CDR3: TGTGCCAGCAGCACTGACTCAACCTACGAGCAGTACTTC.